One and the same sample provided the 32 T cell receptor beta chains below, sequenced in a study of blood T cell repertoires in COVID-19. Using immunoSEQ multiplex PCR, the repertoire was profiled, and TCRdb retains in-frame clones only, with some absent. Altogether approximately 100,000 clones are present, 81% being singletons, with the ten largest covering more than 9%. Sequencing input: peripheral blood. These TCRs come from a human donor in a cohort sampled during active COVID-19.

The chain recombines TRBV9 with TRBJ2-2; weak D call: TRBD1 (5 bases). With 3 bases removed from V and 6 bases from J, the gap between germline ends came to 9 bases. Germline CDR1 reads SGDLS; CDR2 reads YYNGEE. This CDR3 is built from 13 residues. CDR3 in amino acids: CASSEQGAGELFF. The CDR3 DNA reads TGTGCCAGCAGCGAGCAGGGTGCCGGGGAGCTGTTTTTT.

The chain is built from TRBV2 and TRBJ1-2; 9 bases agree with TRBD1. Germline V lookup: CDR1 SNHLY, CDR2 FYNNEI. J gave up 3 bases and V 2 bases, and 4 bases lay outside the gene matches. The CDR3 length is 15 residues. The CDR3 DNA is TGTGCCAGCAGTGAATTCCGGACAGGGGACTATGGCTACACCTTC. The encoded protein is CASSEFRTGDYGYTF.

This chain uses TRBV19 with TRBJ1-3; D is uncertain. CDR3 length: 11 residues. Germline values: CDR1 LNHDA, CDR2 SQIVND (reference sequence). Trimming removed 9 bases from V and 1 base from J, with 4 bases in between. The chain's CDR3 is CASSSGNTIYF. In nucleotides, the CDR3 is TGTGCCAGCTCTTCTGGAAACACCATATATTTT.

This chain connects TRBV7-2 to TRBJ2-5; 10 positions match TRBD2. The trim removed 1 base at V and 7 bases at J, leaving 9 bases unmatched. CDR3 size: 16 residues. The germline gives CDR1 SGHTA, CDR2 FQGNSA. CDR3 loop: CASSLESGGALGTQYF. Here the CDR3 DNA reads TGTGCCAGCAGCTTAGAAAGCGGGGGGGCTCTAGGGACCCAGTACTTC.

The chain carries TRBV7-2 and TRBJ1-6, with TRBD1 matching over 10 bases. J gave up 9 bases and V 4 bases, and 3 bases lay outside the gene matches. The CDR3 loop spans 14 amino acids. From germline, CDR1 is SGHTA and CDR2 FQGNSA. The CDR3 nucleotides read TGTGCCAGCAGCTCGACAGGGGGCAGTTCACCCCTCCACTTT. Amino acids: CASSSTGGSSPLHF. The variable domain in full, with the rest retrieved from reference TRBV7-2 and TRBJ1-6, is GAGVSQSPSNKVTEKGKDVELRCDPISGHTALYWYRQSLGQGLEFLIYFQGNSAPDKSGLPSDRFSAERTGGSVSTLTIQRTQQEDSAVYLCASSSTGGSSPLHFGNGTRLTVT.

The genes are TRBV27 and TRBJ2-7; perhaps TRBD1 as D (6 bases). Germline CDR1 is MNHEY and CDR2 is SMNVEV (reference sequence). This CDR3 has 14 residues. Trimming cost V 2 bases and J 5 bases, with 13 bases left between them. The CDR3 is CASSLSRGINEQYF. DNA for the CDR3: TGTGCCAGCAGTTTAAGCAGGGGAATCAACGAGCAGTACTTC.

The chain joins TRBV27 to TRBJ2-7, with D possibly TRBD1 on 6 matching bases. V lost 0 bases to trimming and J lost 7 bases, with 13 bases between them. This CDR3 comprises 14 residues. CDR1 is MNHEY, CDR2 SMNVEV, per germline (reference sequence). The CDR3, as DNA: TGTGCCAGCAGTTTATCTTCAGGGGTAGGGGAGCAGTACTTC. Translated, it gives CASSLSSGVGEQYF.

Comments on this clone: Mismatch with germline at one junction end may stem from a read error. The rearrangement joins TRBV4-3 to TRBJ2-2; 10 bases agree with TRBD2. The germline gives CDR1 LGHNA, CDR2 YSLEER. The CDR3 is 15 amino acids. CDR3 sequence (DNA): TGCGCCCGCAGCCAGCGGGGGGGGAACACCGGGGAGCTGTTTTTT. It specifies CARSQRGGNTGELFF.

This chain connects TRBV5-1 to TRBJ2-7, with a weak D call TRBD2 (5 bases). Germline lookup yields CDR1 SGHRS and CDR2 YFSETQ. With 0 bases removed from V and 3 bases from J, the gap between germline ends came to 10 bases. The CDR3 contains 14 residues. The CDR3 DNA follows: TGCGCCAGCAGCTTGGACGGCGGGCTCTACGAGCAGTACTTC. Amino acid sequence: CASSLDGGLYEQYF.

This clone was picked up one time. The chain employs TRBV5-4 and TRBJ2-2; D is perhaps TRBD2 (7 bases). This CDR3 is 17 amino acids long. Germline CDR1 reads SGHNT; CDR2 reads YYREEE (reference sequence). Trimming took off 3 bases at V and 6 bases at J, with 21 bases between the two ends. DNA for the CDR3: TGTGCCAGCAGCTCACAAAGACAGGTGGGGGGGCCCGGGGAGCTGTTTTTT. Its translation is CASSSQRQVGGPGELFF.

V usage is TRBV7-9 and J usage is TRBJ2-2, with 8 bases fitting TRBD2. The V segment lost 4 bases and the J segment 4 bases; nucleotides outside the gene matches: 5. Germline lookup yields CDR1 SEHNR and CDR2 FQNEAQ (reference sequence). The CDR3 covers 15 residues. The CDR3 here is CASSSGTSTTGELFF. The CDR3 DNA follows: TGTGCCAGCAGCTCTGGGACTAGTACCACCGGGGAGCTGTTTTTT.

In its sample, this clone was seen a few times. The chain couples TRBV5-4 to TRBJ1-1; perhaps TRBD1 as D (6 bases). Trimming took off 4 bases at V and 8 bases at J, with 18 bases between the two ends. The CDR3 spans 14 residues. Germline V gives CDR1 SGHNT, CDR2 YYREEE (reference sequence). The CDR3 bases are TGTGCCAGCAGCCTCGCCGGGGGGCCGGAGGAAGCTTTCTTT. Translated: CASSLAGGPEEAFF.

This rearrangement joins TRBV11-2 to TRBJ2-7; D is ambiguous. CDR1 and CDR2 (germline): SGHAT, FQNNGV. Between the trimmed V and J ends, which lost 1 base and 4 bases, there was a span of 14 bases. The CDR3 length is 15 residues. In DNA, the CDR3 is TGTGCCAGCAGCTTAGGGGCAGGCAGGATATACGAGCAGTACTTC. Its protein product is CASSLGAGRIYEQYF.

This clone was seen more than once but under ten times. CDR3 nucleotide sequence: TGTGCCAGCAGCCAAGGGACAGGGTGGGGTCAGCCCCAGCATTTT. Protein sequence: CASSQGTGWGQPQHF. This chain connects TRBV3-1 (or the pseudogene TRBV3-2) to TRBJ1-5; 8 bases align to TRBD1. The CDR3 covers 15 residues. J gave up 6 bases and V 1 base, and 5 bases lay outside the gene matches. The germline V gene encodes CDR1 LGHDT and CDR2 YNNKEL (reference sequence).

The rearrangement joins TRBV27 to TRBJ2-3, with 12 bases identical to TRBD2. Germline lookup yields CDR1 MNHEY and CDR2 SMNVEV (reference sequence). The CDR3 loop spans 16 amino acids. J lost 2 bases, V lost 4 bases, and 4 bases had no gene match. CDR3 in DNA: TGTGCCAGCAGTTCCAGGACTAGCGGGGACACAGATACGCAGTATTTT. Protein product: CASSSRTSGDTDTQYF.

The chain is built from TRBV27 and TRBJ2-7; 9 bases line up with TRBD2. With 1 base clipped from V and 2 bases from J, the junction kept 6 bases outside the gene matches. Germline V lookup: CDR1 MNHEY, CDR2 SMNVEV (reference sequence). The CDR3 contains 16 residues. The CDR3 nucleotides read TGTGCCAGCAGTTTATATCCTAGCGGGACCACCTACGAGCAGTACTTC. It encodes CASSLYPSGTTYEQYF.

This chain uses TRBV7-3 with TRBJ2-2, with TRBD2 as a possible D gene (6 bases). V was shortened by 5 bases and J by 5 bases, with 21 bases between the two germline ends. The germline gives CDR1 SGHTA, CDR2 FQGTGA. This CDR3 is 17 amino acids long. The CDR3 here is CASSKQKAGWGTGELFF. DNA for the CDR3: TGTGCCAGCAGCAAGCAAAAGGCGGGATGGGGGACCGGGGAGCTGTTTTTT.

The genes are TRBV28 and TRBJ1-2, with a possible D match to TRBD1 (6 bases). V was pared by 6 bases and J by 3 bases, with 8 bases between. The germline V gene encodes CDR1 MDHEN and CDR2 SYDVKM. The CDR3 consists of 12 residues. The DNA for the CDR3 is TGTGCCAGCAGGAGGACAGACTATGGCTACACCTTC. Translating gives CASRRTDYGYTF.

The rearrangement links TRBV6-5 to TRBJ2-7, with D uncertain. The V and J ends lost 4 bases and 3 bases respectively, with 4 bases between them. CDR1 MNHEY and CDR2 SVGAGI come from the germline V gene. CDR3 length: 11 amino acids. The CDR3 DNA sequence: TGTGCCAGCAGTTCCAACTACGAGCAGTACTTC. This encodes CASSSNYEQYF.

V gene TRBV5-4 combines with J gene TRBJ2-7; D is perhaps TRBD1 (5 bases). V lost 1 base, J lost 3 bases, and 8 bases lay in between. The germline V gene has CDR1 SGHNT and CDR2 YYREEE (reference sequence). The CDR3 is 13 amino acids. CDR3: CASSLQGNYEQYF. The CDR3 DNA reads as TGTGCCAGCAGCTTGCAGGGAAACTACGAGCAGTACTTC.

The chain employs TRBV3-1 (or the pseudogene TRBV3-2) and TRBJ2-2; tentatively, D is TRBD1 (5 bases). The CDR3 is made up of 13 amino acids. The germline V and J ends were trimmed by 4 bases and 7 bases, with 10 bases remaining between them. Germline CDR1 reads LGHDT; CDR2 reads YNNKEL (reference sequence). The CDR3 sequence: CASSPQGIGELFF. CDR3 nucleotide sequence: TGTGCCAGCAGCCCGCAGGGTATCGGGGAGCTGTTTTTT.

The rearrangement uses TRBV6-5 and TRBJ1-5; TRBD1 might be the D (5 bases). Between the trimmed V and J ends, which lost 5 bases and 11 bases, there was a span of 22 bases. Germline V gene sequence: CDR1 MNHEY, CDR2 SVGAGI. The CDR3 contains 15 residues. Here the CDR3 reads CASSPGGTVSLTQHF. Here the CDR3 DNA reads TGTGCCAGCAGTCCCGGGGGGACCGTTTCATTGACCCAGCATTTT.

This rearrangement joins TRBV19 to TRBJ2-2, with no clear D. The germline CDR1 and CDR2 sequences are LNHDA and SQIVND (reference sequence). The V end lost 4 bases, the J end lost 3 bases, and 15 bases lay between the germline ends. The CDR3 contains 16 residues. DNA for the CDR3: TGTGCCAGTAGTACTTTAGCCCAAGCTTACACCGGGGAGCTGTTTTTT. This sequence encodes CASSTLAQAYTGELFF.

The chain uses TRBV3-1 (or the pseudogene TRBV3-2) and TRBJ1-5; D call uncertain. The germline V gene has CDR1 LGHDT and CDR2 YNNKEL (reference sequence). V dropped 0 bases and J dropped 3 bases, with 6 bases sitting between them. The length of the CDR3 is 14 residues. CDR3 sequence (DNA): TGTGCCAGCAGCCAAGATAGTAACAATCAGCCCCAGCATTTT. It yields the protein CASSQDSNNQPQHF.

This clone was seen just once. This chain uses TRBV5-8 with TRBJ1-5; D is unclear. V lost 4 bases and J lost 4, with 12 bases in between. This CDR3 spans 14 amino acids. CDR1 and CDR2 (germline): SGHTS, YDEGEE. The CDR3: CASSTTGTNQPQHF. The CDR3 coding sequence is TGTGCCAGCAGCACGACTGGCACTAATCAGCCCCAGCATTTT.

The chain links TRBV7-8 to TRBJ2-6; D call uncertain. Trimming took off 5 bases at V and 0 bases at J, with 17 bases between the two ends. Per germline, CDR1 SGHVS and CDR2 FQNEAQ. CDR3 size: 18 residues. Here the CDR3 reads CASSNQIKAHSGANVLTF. The CDR3, as DNA: TGTGCCAGCAGCAATCAGATAAAAGCGCACTCTGGGGCCAACGTCCTGACTTTC.

The V call is TRBV4-3, the J call TRBJ1-5; D gene ambiguous. The germline V gene has CDR1 LGHNA and CDR2 YSLEER. Deletions cut 4 bases from V and 2 bases from J, with 12 bases between. The CDR3 sequence is 15 residues long. CDR3 nucleotide sequence: TGCGCCAGCAGCCGAGGGCTGCAGGGCAATCAGCCCCAGCATTTT. As protein: CASSRGLQGNQPQHF.

CDR3 protein: CASSPTHLGAYGYTF. DNA for the CDR3: TGTGCCAGCAGCCCGACACACCTTGGGGCTTATGGCTACACCTTC. The V and J genes are TRBV11-3 and TRBJ1-2; D possibly corresponds to TRBD1 (5 bases). Germline lookup yields CDR1 SGHNT and CDR2 YENEEA. The CDR3 spans 15 residues. Trimming pared 5 bases from V and 5 bases from J, leaving 18 bases between.

The chain recombines TRBV7-8 with TRBJ2-2, with TRBD2 matching over 8 bases. Germline values: CDR1 SGHVS, CDR2 FQNEAQ. This CDR3 has 16 residues. The J segment lost 2 bases and the V segment lost 1 base, leaving 3 bases of the junction unmatched. The CDR3 DNA sequence: TGTGCCAGCAGCTTAGTCGGGGGGGGTAACACCGGGGAGCTGTTTTTT. Its translation is CASSLVGGGNTGELFF.

V and J are TRBV19 and TRBJ2-7, with D possibly being TRBD2 (6 bases). This CDR3 is built from 15 residues. V was cut by 6 bases and J by 2 bases, with 17 bases left in between. Looked up from germline, CDR1 is LNHDA and CDR2 is SQIVND (reference sequence). CDR3 region: CASSKPGLLTYEQYF. DNA for the CDR3: TGTGCCAGTAGCAAACCGGGACTTCTCACCTACGAGCAGTACTTC.

The chain has TRBV28 and TRBJ1-2, with TRBD1 matching 8 bases. Trimming took 5 bases from V and 4 from J; bases not matched to a gene: 6. This CDR3 is built from 14 residues. Germline lookup yields CDR1 MDHEN and CDR2 SYDVKM. The chain's CDR3 is CASSPQDRGYGYTF. CDR3 DNA sequence: TGTGCCAGCAGTCCACAAGACAGGGGCTATGGCTACACCTTC.

The rearrangement uses TRBV18 and TRBJ1-5; TRBD1 agrees at 9 bases. Germline V lookup: CDR1 KGHSH, CDR2 LQKENI. CDR3 size: 17 residues. The V segment lost 4 bases and the J segment 0 bases; nucleotides outside the gene matches: 7. The CDR3 loop reads CASSRKDRGISNQPQHF. As DNA, the CDR3 is TGTGCCAGCTCACGGAAAGACAGGGGGATTAGCAATCAGCCCCAGCATTTT. Combining the CDR3 with reference TRBV18 and TRBJ1-5 gives the whole variable domain NAGVMQNPRHLVRRRGQEARLRCSPMKGHSHVYWYRQLPEEGLKFMVYLQKENIIDESGMPKERFSAEFPKEGPSILRIQQVVRGDSAAYFCASSRKDRGISNQPQHFGDGTRLSIL.